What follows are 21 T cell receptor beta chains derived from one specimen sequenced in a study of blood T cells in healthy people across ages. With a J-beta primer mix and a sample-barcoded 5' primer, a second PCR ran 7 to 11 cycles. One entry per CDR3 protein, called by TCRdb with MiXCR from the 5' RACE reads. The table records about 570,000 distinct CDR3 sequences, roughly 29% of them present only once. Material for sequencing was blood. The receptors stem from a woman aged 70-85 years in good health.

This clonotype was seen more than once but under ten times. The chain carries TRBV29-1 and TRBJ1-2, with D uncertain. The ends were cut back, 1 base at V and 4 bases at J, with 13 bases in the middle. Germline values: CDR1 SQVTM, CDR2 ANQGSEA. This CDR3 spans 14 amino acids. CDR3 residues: CSVEVGSRSYGYTF. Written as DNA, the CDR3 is TGCAGCGTTGAAGTAGGGTCCCGTTCCTATGGCTACACCTTC.

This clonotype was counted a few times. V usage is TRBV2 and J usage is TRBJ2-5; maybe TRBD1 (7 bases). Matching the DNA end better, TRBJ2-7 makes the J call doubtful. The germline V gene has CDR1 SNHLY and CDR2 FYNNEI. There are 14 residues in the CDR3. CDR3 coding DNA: TGTGCCAGCAGTGACCAGGGGGGATCGTTCGAGCAGTACTTC. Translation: CASSDQGGSFEQYF.

The CDR3: CASSLVALEQFF. DNA of the CDR3: TGTGCCAGCAGTTTGGTTGCACTTGAGCAGTTCTTC. This chain links TRBV12-3 or TRBV12-4 with TRBJ2-5; D not resolved. The J call could be wrong; TRBJ2-1 is a better fit for the DNA end. This CDR3 is 12 amino acids long.

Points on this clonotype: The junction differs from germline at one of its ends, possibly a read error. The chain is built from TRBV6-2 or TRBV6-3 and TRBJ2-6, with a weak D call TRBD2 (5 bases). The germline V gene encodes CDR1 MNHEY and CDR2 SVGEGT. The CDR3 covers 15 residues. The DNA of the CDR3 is TGCGGTGCCCGAGGAGGCCAATCTGGGGCCAACGTCCTGACTTTC. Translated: CGARGGQSGANVLTF.

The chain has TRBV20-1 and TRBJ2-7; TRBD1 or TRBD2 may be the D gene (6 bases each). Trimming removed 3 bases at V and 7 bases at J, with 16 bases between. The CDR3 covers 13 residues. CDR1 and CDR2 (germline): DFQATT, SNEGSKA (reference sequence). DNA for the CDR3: TGCAGTGCTAGGACGGGGGCAGGGAGGGAGCAGTACTTC. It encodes CSARTGAGREQYF.

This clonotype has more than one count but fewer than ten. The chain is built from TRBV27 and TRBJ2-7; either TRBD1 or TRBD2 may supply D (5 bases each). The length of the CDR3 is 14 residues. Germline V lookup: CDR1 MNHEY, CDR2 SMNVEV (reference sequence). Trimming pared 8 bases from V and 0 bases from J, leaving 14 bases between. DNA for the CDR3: TGTGCCAGCGCCGGGACGGGTGTCTCCTACGAGCAGTACTTC. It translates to CASAGTGVSYEQYF.

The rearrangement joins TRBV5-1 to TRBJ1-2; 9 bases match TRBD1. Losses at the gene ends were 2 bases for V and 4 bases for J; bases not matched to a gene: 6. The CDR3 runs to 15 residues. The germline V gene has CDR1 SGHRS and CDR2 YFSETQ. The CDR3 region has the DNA TGCGCCAGCAGCTTAAACGGACAGGGGAGCTATGGCTACACCTTC. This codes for CASSLNGQGSYGYTF.

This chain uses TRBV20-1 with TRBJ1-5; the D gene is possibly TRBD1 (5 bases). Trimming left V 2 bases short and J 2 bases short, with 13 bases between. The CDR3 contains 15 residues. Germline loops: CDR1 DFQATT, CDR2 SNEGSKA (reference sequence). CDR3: CSARTPGLRNQPQHF. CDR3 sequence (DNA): TGCAGTGCTAGAACACCAGGGTTGCGCAATCAGCCCCAGCATTTT.

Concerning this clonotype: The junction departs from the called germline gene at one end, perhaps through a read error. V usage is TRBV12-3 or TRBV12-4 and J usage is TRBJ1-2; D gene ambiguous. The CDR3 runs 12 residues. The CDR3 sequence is CTSSLTVGGYTF. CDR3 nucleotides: TGTACCAGCAGTTTGACGGTGGGCGGCTACACCTTC.

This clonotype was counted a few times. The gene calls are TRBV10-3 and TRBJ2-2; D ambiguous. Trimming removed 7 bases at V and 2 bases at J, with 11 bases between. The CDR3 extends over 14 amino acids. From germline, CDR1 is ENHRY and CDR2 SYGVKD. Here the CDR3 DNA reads TGTGCCATCATGGGAATAGTCAACACCGGGGAGCTGTTTTTT. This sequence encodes CAIMGIVNTGELFF.

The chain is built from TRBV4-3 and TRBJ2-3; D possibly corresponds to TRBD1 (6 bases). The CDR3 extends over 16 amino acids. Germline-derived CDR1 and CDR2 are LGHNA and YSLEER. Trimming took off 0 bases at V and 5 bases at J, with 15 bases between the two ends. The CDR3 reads CASSQDRSIGGDTQYF. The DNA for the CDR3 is TGCGCCAGCAGCCAAGATCGGAGTATAGGGGGAGATACGCAGTATTTT.

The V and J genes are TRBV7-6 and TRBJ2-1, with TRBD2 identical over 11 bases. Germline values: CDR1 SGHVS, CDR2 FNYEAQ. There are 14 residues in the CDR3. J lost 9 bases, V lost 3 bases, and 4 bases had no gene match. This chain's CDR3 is CASSFSGGGGEQFF. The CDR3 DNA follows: TGTGCCAGCAGCTTTAGCGGGGGGGGCGGTGAGCAGTTCTTC.

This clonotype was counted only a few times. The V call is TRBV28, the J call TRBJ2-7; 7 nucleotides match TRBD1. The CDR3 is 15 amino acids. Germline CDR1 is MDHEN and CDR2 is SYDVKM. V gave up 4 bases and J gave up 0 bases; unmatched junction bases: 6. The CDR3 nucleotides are TGTGCCAGCAGTTCCGGGACAGTGAACTCCTACGAGCAGTACTTC. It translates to CASSSGTVNSYEQYF.

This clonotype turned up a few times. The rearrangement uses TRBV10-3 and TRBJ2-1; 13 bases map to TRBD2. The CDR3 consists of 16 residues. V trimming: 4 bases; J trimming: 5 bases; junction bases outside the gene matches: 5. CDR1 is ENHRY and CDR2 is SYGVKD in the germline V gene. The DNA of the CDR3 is TGTGCCATCAGTGCCCCCGGACTAGCGGGGGACAATGAGCAGTTCTTC. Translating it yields CAISAPGLAGDNEQFF.

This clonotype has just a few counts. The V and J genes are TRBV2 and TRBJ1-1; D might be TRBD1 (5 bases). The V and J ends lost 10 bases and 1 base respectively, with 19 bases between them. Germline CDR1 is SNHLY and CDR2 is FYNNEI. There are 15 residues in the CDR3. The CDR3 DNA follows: TGTGCCACCCGGCTAGACTGGGGCTCGAACACTGAAGCTTTCTTT. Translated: CATRLDWGSNTEAFF. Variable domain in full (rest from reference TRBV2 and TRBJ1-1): EPEVTQTPSHQVTQMGQEVILRCVPISNHLYFYWYRQILGQKVEFLVSFYNNEISEKSEIFDDQFSVERPDGSNFTLKIRSTKLEDSAMYFCATRLDWGSNTEAFFGQGTRLTVV.

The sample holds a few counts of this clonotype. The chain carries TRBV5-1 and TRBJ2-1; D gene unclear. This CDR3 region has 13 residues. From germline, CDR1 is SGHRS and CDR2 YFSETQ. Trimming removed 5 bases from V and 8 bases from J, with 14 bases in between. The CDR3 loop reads CASRYWIVDEQFF. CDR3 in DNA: TGCGCCAGCAGATATTGGATCGTCGATGAGCAGTTCTTC.

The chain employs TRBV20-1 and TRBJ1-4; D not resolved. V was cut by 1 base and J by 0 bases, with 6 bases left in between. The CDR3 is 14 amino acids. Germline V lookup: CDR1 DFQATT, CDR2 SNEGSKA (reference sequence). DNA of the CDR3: TGCAGTGCTAGAGTAGCTGCAACTAATGAAAAACTGTTTTTT. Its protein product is CSARVAATNEKLFF.

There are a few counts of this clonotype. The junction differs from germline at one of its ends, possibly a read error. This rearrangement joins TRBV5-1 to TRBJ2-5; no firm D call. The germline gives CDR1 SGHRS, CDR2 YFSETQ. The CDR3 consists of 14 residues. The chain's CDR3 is CAGSLRDSGETQYF. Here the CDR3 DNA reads TGCGCCGGCAGCTTGAGAGATTCCGGGGAGACCCAGTACTTC.

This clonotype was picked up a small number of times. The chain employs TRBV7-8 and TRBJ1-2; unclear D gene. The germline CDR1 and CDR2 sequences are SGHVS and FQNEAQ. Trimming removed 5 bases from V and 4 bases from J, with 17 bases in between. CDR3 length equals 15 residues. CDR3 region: CASSPTNGPSYGYTF. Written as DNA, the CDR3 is TGTGCCAGCAGCCCCACCAATGGGCCCTCCTATGGCTACACCTTC. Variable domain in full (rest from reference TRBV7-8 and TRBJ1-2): GAGVSQSPRYKVAKRGQDVALRCDPISGHVSLFWYQQALGQGPEFLTYFQNEAQLDKSGLPSDRFFAERPEGSVSTLKIQRTQQEDSAVYLCASSPTNGPSYGYTFGSGTRLTVV.

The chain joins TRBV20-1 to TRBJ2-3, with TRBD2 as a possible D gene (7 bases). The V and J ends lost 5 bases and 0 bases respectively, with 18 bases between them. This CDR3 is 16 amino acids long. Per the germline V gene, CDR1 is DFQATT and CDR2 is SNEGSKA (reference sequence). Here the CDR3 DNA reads TGCAGTGCTCGACCTCTACGGGGGGCTAGCACAGATACGCAGTATTTT. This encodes CSARPLRGASTDTQYF.

CDR3 nucleotides: TGCAGTGCGCTATCCGGGACAGGGAACACTGAAGCTTTCTTT. The encoded protein is CSALSGTGNTEAFF. The chain combines TRBV20-1 with TRBJ1-1; TRBD1 matches at 8 bases. J was trimmed by 1 base and V by 6 bases; bases with no gene match: 7. Germline V lookup: CDR1 DFQATT, CDR2 SNEGSKA (reference sequence). This CDR3 spans 14 amino acids.